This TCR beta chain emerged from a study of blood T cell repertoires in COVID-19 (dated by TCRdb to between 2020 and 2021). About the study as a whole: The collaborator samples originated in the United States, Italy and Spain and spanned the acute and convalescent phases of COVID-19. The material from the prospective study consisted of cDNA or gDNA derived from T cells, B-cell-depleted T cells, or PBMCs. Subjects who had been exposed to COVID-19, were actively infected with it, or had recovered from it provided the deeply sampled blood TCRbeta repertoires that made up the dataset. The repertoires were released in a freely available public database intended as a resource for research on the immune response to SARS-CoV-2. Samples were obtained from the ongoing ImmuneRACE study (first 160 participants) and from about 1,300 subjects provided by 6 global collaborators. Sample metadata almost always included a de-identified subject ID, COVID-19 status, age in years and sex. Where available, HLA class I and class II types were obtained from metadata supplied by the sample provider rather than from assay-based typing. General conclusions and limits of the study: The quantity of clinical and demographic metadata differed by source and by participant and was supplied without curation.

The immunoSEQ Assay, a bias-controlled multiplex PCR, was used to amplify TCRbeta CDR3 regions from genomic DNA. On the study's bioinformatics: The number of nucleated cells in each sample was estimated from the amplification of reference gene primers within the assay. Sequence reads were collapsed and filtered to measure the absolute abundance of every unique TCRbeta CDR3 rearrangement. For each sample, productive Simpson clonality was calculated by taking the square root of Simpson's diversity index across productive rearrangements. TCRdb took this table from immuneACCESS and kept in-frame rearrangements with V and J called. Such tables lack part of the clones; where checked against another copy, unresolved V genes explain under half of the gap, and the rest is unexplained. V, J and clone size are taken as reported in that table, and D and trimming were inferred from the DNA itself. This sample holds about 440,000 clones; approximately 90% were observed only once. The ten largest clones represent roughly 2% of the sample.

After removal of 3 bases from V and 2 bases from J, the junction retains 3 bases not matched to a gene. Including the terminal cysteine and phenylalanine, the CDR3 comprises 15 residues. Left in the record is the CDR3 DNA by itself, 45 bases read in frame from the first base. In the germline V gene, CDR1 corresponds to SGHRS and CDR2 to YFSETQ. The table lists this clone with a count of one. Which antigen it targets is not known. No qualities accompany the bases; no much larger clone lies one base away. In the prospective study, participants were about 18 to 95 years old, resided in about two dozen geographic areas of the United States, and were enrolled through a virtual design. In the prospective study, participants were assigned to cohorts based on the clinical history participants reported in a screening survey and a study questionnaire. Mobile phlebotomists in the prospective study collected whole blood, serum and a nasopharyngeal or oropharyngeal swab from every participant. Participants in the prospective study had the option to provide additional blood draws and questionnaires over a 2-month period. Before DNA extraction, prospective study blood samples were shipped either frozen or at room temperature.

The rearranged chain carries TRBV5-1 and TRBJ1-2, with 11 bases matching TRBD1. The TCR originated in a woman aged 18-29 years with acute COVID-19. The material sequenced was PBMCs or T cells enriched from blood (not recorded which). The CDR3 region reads CASSSGQGANYGYTF. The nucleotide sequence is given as TGCGCCAGCAGCTCTGGACAGGGGGCGAACTATGGCTACACCTTC.